The clone carrying this TCR beta chain came up a few times. Its antigen is unidentified. Just one base apart from a much larger clone, this may be a read error. Genomic DNA provided the template from which TCR beta VDJ and CDR3 profiles were obtained. In TCRdb, the reads were re-called with MiXCR into one record per CDR3 protein. The sample shows 150,000 to 200,000 distinct CDR3 sequences, just under 65% of them seen only once. This record comes from a study of CD8+CD57+ T cells in acquired aplastic anemia. About the research overall: Sorted cells (CD4+ and CD8+) yielded DNA amounts that averaged about 3.4 ug. Researchers reported that healthy donors averaged about 10.8 million reads for CD4+ cells. Study-wide results and caveats: Patients versus controls showed no significant CD8+ Simpson's diversity difference. Patients and controls shared under 35 CD8+ CDR3 sequences, highly expressed in patients.

This receptor was obtained from a human donor in good health. The sample taken for sequencing was sorted CD4+, CD8+, or CD8+CD57+ T cells (not recorded which) from PBMCs.

The DNA of the CDR3 is TGCGCCGGCAGCCAAGACCGAGGGTACCAAGAGACCCAGTACTTC. Amino acids: CAGSQDRGYQETQYF. V is TRBV4-1 and J is TRBJ2-5; a possible D gene is TRBD2 (5 bases). Germline V gene sequence: CDR1 MGHRA, CDR2 YSYEKL. The CDR3 contains 15 residues.